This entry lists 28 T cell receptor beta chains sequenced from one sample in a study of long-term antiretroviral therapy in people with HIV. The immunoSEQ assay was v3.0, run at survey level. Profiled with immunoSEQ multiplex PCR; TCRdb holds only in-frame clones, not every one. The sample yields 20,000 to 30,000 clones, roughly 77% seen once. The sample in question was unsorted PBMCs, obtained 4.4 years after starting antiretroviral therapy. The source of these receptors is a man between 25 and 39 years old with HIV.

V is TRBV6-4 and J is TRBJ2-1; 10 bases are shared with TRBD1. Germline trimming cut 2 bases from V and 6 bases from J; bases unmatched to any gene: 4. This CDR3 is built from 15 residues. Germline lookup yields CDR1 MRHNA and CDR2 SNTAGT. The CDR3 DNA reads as TGTGCCAGCAGTGACGGGACAGGGGCCTCCAATGAGCAGTTCTTC. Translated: CASSDGTGASNEQFF.

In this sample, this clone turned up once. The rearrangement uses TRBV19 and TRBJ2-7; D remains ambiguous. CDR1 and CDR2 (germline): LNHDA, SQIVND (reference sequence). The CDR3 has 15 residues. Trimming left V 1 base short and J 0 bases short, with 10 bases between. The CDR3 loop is CASSIGGAVSYEQYF. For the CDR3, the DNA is TGTGCCAGTAGTATAGGAGGAGCAGTCTCCTACGAGCAGTACTTC.

CDR3 region: CASSLSGAGTGELFF. Written as DNA, the CDR3 is TGTGCCAGCAGCTTATCAGGGGCCGGGACCGGGGAGCTGTTTTTT. The chain joins TRBV11-2 to TRBJ2-2, with a weak D call TRBD1 (6 bases). Germline V lookup: CDR1 SGHAT, CDR2 FQNNGV. The CDR3 spans 15 residues. V lost 2 bases, J lost 5 bases, and 12 bases lay in between.

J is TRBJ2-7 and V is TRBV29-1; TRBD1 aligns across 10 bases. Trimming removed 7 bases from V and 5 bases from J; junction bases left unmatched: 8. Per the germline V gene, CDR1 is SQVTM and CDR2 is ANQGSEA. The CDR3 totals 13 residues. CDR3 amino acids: CSARDRGGNEQYF. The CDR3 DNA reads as TGCAGCGCCCGGGACAGGGGAGGGAACGAGCAGTACTTC.

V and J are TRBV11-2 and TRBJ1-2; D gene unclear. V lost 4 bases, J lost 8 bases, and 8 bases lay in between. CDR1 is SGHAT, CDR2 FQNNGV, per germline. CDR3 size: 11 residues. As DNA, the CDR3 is TGTGCCAGCAGCTCCCCGTACGGCTACACCTTC. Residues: CASSSPYGYTF.

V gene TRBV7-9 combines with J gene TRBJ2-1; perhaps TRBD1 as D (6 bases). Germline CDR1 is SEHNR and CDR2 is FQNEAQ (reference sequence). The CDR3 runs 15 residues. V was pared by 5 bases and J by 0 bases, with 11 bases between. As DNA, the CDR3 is TGTGCCAGCAGCCGAGGACAGAGCTCCTACAATGAGCAGTTCTTC. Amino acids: CASSRGQSSYNEQFF.

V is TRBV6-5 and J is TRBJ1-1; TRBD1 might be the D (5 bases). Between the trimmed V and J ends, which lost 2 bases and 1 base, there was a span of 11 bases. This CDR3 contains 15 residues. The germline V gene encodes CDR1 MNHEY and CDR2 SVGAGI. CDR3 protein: CASSYEGRGNTEAFF. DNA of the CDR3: TGTGCCAGCAGTTACGAGGGGCGCGGGAACACTGAAGCTTTCTTT.

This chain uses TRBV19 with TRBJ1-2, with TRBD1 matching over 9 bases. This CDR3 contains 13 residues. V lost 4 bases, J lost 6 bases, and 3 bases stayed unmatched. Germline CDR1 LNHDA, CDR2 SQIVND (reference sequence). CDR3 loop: CASSKDRGNGYTF. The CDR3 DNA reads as TGTGCCAGTAGTAAGGACAGGGGCAATGGCTACACCTTC.

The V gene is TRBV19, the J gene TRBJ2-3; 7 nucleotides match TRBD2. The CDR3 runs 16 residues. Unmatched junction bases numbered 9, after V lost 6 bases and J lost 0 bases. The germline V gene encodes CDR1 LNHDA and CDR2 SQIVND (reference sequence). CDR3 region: CASSPSSGASTDTQYF. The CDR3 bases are TGTGCCAGTAGCCCGTCTAGCGGAGCTAGCACAGATACGCAGTATTTT.

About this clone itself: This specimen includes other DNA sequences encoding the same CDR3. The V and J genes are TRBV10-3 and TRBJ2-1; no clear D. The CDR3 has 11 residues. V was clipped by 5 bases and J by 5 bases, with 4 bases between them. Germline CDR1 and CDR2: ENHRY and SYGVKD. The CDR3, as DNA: TGTGCCATCAGTCCTAACAATGAGCAGTTCTTC. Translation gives CAISPNNEQFF.

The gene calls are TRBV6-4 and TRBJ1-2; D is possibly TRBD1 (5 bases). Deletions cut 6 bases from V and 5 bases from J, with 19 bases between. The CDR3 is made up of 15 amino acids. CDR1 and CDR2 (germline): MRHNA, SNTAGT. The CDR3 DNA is TGTGCCAGCAGCGCCTTATCAGGGCAGCTTTATGGCTACACCTTC. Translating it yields CASSALSGQLYGYTF.

In DNA, the CDR3 is TGTGCCAGTAGTGAGACAGGGAGAGATGAAAAACTGTTTTTT. Protein product: CASSETGRDEKLFF. The V call is TRBV19, the J call TRBJ1-4, with TRBD1 identical over 7 bases. The CDR3 covers 14 residues. The V gene end was trimmed by 5 bases and the J gene end by 6 bases; junction bases not matched to a gene: 6. CDR1 LNHDA and CDR2 SQIVND come from the germline V gene (reference sequence).

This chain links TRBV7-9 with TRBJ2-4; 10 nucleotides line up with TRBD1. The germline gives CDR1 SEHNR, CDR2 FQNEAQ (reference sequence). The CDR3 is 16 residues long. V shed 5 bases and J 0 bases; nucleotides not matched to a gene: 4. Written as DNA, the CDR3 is TGTGCCAGCAGCCCTCGACAGGGGGCAGCCAAAAACATTCAGTACTTC. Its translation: CASSPRQGAAKNIQYF.

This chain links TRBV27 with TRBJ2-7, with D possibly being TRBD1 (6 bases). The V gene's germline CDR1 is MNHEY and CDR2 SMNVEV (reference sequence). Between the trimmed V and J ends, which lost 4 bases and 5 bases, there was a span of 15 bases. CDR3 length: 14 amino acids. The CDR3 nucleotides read TGTGCCAGCAGTTCCAGGGGATCGACGGACGAGCAGTACTTC. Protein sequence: CASSSRGSTDEQYF.

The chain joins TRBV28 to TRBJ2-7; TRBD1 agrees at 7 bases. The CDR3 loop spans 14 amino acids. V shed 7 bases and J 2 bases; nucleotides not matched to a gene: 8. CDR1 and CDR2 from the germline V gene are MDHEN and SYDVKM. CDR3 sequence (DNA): TGTGCCAGCATCGGGACAGCTAGGACCTACGAGCAGTACTTC. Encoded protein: CASIGTARTYEQYF.

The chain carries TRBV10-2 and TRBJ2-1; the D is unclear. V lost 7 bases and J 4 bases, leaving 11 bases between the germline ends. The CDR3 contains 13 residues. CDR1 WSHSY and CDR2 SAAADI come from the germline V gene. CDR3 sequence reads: CASNLDGYNEQFF. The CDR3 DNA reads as TGCGCCAGCAACCTGGACGGATACAATGAGCAGTTCTTC.

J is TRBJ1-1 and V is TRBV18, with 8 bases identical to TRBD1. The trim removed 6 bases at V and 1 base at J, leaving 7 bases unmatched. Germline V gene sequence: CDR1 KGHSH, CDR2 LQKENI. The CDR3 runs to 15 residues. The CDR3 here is CASSPGQGQNTEAFF. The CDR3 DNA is TGTGCCAGCTCGCCCGGACAGGGACAGAACACTGAAGCTTTCTTT.

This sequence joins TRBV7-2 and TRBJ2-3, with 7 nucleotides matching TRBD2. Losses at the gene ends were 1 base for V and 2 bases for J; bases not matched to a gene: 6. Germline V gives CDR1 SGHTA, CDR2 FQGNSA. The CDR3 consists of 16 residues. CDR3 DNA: TGTGCCAGCAGCTTAGGAGCGGGAATCGTCACAGATACGCAGTATTTT. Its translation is CASSLGAGIVTDTQYF.

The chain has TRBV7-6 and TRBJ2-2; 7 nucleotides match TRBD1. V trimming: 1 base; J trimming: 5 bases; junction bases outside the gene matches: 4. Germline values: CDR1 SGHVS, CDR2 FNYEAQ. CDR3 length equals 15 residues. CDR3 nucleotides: TGTGCCAGCAGCTTAGAACAGGGGTGGACCGGGGAGCTGTTTTTT. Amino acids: CASSLEQGWTGELFF.

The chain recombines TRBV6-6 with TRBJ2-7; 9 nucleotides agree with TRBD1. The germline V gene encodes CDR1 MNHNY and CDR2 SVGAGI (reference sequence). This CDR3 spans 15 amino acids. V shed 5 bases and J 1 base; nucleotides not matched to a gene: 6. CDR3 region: CASSQPGQGSYEQYF. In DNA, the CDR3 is TGTGCCAGCAGTCAACCGGGACAGGGTTCCTACGAGCAGTACTTC.

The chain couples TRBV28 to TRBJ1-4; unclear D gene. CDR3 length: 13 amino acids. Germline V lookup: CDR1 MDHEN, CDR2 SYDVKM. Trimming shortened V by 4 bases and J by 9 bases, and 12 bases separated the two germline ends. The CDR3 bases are TGTGCCAGCAGTTCCGGACTCTTAAAAAAACTGTTTTTT. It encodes CASSSGLLKKLFF.

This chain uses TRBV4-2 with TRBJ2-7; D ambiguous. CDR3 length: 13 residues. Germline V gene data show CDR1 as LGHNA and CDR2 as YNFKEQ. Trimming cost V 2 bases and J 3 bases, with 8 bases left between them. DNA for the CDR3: TGTGCCAGCAGCCAAACACATGACTACGAGCAGTACTTC. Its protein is CASSQTHDYEQYF.

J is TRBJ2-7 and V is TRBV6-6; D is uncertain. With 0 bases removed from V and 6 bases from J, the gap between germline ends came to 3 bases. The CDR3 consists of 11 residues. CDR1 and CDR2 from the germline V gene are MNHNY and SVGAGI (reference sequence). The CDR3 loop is CASSYSGEQYF. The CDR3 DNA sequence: TGTGCCAGCAGTTACTCTGGCGAGCAGTACTTC.

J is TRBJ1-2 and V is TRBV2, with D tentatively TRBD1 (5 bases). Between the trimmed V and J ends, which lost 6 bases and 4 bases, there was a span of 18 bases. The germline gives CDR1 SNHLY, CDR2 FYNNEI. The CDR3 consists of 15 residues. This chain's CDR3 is CASRHLGGDVYGYTF. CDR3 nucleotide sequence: TGTGCCAGCAGGCACTTGGGGGGAGATGTCTATGGCTACACCTTC.

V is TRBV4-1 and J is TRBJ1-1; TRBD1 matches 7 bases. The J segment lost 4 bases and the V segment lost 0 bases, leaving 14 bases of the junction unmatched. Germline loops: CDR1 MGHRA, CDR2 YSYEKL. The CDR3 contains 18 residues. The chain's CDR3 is CASSQDVRRGGRVTEAFF. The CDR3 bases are TGCGCCAGCAGCCAAGATGTGAGACGAGGGGGCCGGGTCACTGAAGCTTTCTTT.

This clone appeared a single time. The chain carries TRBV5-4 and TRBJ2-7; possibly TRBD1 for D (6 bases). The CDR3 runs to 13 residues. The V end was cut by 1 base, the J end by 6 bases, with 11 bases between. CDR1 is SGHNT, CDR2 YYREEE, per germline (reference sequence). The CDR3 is CASSLRGWAEQYF. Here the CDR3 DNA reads TGTGCCAGCAGCTTGAGGGGGTGGGCCGAGCAGTACTTC.

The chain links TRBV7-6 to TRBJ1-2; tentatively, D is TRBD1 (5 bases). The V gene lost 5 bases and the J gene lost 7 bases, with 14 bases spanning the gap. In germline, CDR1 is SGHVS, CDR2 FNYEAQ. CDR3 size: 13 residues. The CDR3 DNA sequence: TGTGCCAGCAGCGCATTAGGGGTTTCTGGCTACACCTTC. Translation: CASSALGVSGYTF.

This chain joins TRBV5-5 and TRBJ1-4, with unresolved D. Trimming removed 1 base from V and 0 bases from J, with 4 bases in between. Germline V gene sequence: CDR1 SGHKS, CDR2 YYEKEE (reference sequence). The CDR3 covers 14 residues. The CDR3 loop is CASSLTATNEKLFF. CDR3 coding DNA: TGTGCCAGCAGCTTGACAGCAACTAATGAAAAACTGTTTTTT.